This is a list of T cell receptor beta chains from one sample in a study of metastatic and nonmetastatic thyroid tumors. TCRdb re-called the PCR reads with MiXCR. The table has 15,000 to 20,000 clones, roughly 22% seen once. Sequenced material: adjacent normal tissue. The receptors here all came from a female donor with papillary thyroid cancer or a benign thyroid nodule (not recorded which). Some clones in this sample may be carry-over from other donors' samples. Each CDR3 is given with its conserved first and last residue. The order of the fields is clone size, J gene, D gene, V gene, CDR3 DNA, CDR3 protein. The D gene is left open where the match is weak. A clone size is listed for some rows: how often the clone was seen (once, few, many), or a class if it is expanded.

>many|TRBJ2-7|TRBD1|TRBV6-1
TGTGCCAGCACCTCTACACCGGGACAGGGAAACTCCTACGAGCAGTACTTC
CASTSTPGQGNSYEQYF
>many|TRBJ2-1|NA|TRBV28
TGTGCCAGCAGTTTACTGTTCTTGGGGGCCAGGGATGAGCAGTTCTTC
CASSLLFLGARDEQFF
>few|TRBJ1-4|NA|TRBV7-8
TGTGCCAGCAGCTTACAAAGGGTTGGTGGCGAAAAACTGTTTTTT
CASSLQRVGGEKLFF
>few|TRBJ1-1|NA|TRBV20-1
TGCAGTGCTAGAGCCAACAACAGGGTCGAGGCTTTCTTT
CSARANNRVEAFF
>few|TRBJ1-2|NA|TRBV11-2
TGTGCCAGCAGCTTAGGACAGGCCTATGGCTACACCTTC
CASSLGQAYGYTF
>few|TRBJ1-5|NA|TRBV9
TGTGCCAGCAGTGCCACGGGAGAGCCCCAGCATTTT
CASSATGEPQHF
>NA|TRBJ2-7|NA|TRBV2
TGTGCCAGCAAGGGTGGGACCTACGAGCAGTACTTC
CASKGGTYEQYF
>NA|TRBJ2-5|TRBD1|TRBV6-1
TGTGGGTGCAGTACGACAGGGGGCAATTGGGAGACCCAGTACTTC
CGCSTTGGNWETQYF
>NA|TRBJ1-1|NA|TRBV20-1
TGCAGTGCTACTACCCCGGGGGGGAACGGTGATGAAGCTTTCTTT
CSATTPGGNGDEAFF
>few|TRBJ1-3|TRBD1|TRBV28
TGTGCCAGCAGCCCCGGACAGGCTGGAAACACCATATATTTT
CASSPGQAGNTIYF
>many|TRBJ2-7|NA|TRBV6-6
TGTGCCAGCAGTTACAGCTCAGGGCCCCTCGTCTCCTACGAGCAGTACTTC
CASSYSSGPLVSYEQYF
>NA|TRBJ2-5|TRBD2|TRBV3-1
TGTGCCAGCAGCCAGGGGACGACCGGGACTAGGCAAGAGACCCAGTACTTC
CASSQGTTGTRQETQYF
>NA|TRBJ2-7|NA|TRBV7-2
TGTGCCAGCGGCGACGCATTCTACGAGCAGTACTTC
CASGDAFYEQYF
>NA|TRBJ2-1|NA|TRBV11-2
TGTGCCAGCAGCTTAGGGTCAGTTTATGAGCAGTTCTTC
CASSLGSVYEQFF
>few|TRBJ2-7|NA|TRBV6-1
TGTGCCAGCAAGGGCGTTTCCTACGAGCAGTACTTC
CASKGVSYEQYF
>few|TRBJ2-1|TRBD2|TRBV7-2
TGTGCCAGCACACGCGGACTAGCGGGAGATGAGCAGTTCTTC
CASTRGLAGDEQFF
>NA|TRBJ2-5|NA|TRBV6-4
TGTGCCAGCAGTTACAAGGGTCAGCGAGAGACCCAGTACTTC
CASSYKGQRETQYF
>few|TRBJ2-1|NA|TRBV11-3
TGTGCCAGCAGCTTTGCCTTGTCTACCTACAATGAGCAGTTCTTC
CASSFALSTYNEQFF
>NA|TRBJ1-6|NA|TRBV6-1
TGCGCCAGCAGTGCTACTGGATTTGCTTATAATTCACCCCTCCACTTT
CASSATGFAYNSPLHF
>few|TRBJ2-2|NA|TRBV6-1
TGTGCCAGCAGGACTGGTTACGGGGAGCTGTTTTTT
CASRTGYGELFF
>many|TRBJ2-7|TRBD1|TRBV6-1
TGTGCCAGCACTGAGGGACAGGCTATCTACGAGCAGTACTTC
CASTEGQAIYEQYF
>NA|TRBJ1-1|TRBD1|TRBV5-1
TGCGCCAGCAGCTTGGTACAGGGGATGAACACTGAAGCTTTCTTT
CASSLVQGMNTEAFF